This TCR beta chain appears in the sequencing data of a study of T-cell reconstitution after alpha-beta-depleted transplantation in children. This CDR3 region has 17 residues. Trimming removed 0 bases from V and 9 bases from J, with 22 bases in between. Per the germline V gene, CDR1 is SGHKS and CDR2 is YYEKEE (reference sequence). This sample's TCRbeta library carried unique molecular identifier barcodes. Using its own MiXCR run on the PCR reads, TCRdb lists one record per CDR3 protein. The repertoire consists of 300,000 or so distinct CDR3 sequences, with more than 8% occurring once and the leading ten covering over 9%.

The chain recombines TRBV5-5 with TRBJ2-1; D may match TRBD1 or TRBD2 (5 bases each). The source material was PBMCs from the stem cell graft donor, sampled from the stem cell graft. This clonotype originated in a human donor who donated a stem cell graft to a child with SCID. The CDR3 DNA reads as TGTGCCAGCAGCTTGGACGTTAGAGGGGTTTCATTAAGTGAGCAGTTCTTC. Protein sequence: CASSLDVRGVSLSEQFF.